The 22 T cell receptor beta chains below were found in one sample sequenced in a study of T cells in Graves' hyperthyroidism and ophthalmopathy. Using RNA transcripts as the source, TCR beta CDR3 regions were amplified. The primer set for the first-round RT-PCR of the TCR CDR3 was HTBI. Using its own MiXCR run on the multiplex PCR reads, TCRdb lists one record per CDR3 protein. This table holds about 530,000 distinct CDR3 sequences, roughly a sixth found once. Sequencing was carried out using blood. Receptors originate from a woman between 18 and 29 years old with Graves' ophthalmopathy.

This clonotype was counted ten times or more. This chain links TRBV7-2 with TRBJ2-3, with 7 bases aligning to TRBD2. The CDR3 runs 16 residues. Losses at the gene ends were 1 base for V and 4 bases for J; bases not matched to a gene: 8. Germline-derived CDR1 and CDR2 are SGHTA and FQGNSA. The CDR3 loop reads CASSLDSREDPDTQYF. DNA of the CDR3: TGTGCCAGCAGCTTAGATTCCCGGGAGGACCCAGATACGCAGTATTTT. Filled out from reference TRBV7-2 and TRBJ2-3, the complete variable domain reads GAGVSQSPSNKVTEKGKDVELRCDPISGHTALYWYRQSLGQGLEFLIYFQGNSAPDKSGLPSDRFSAERTGGSVSTLTIQRTQQEDSAVYLCASSLDSREDPDTQYFGPGTRLTVL.

V usage is TRBV14 and J usage is TRBJ1-1, with D perhaps TRBD1 (5 bases). Trimming took off 5 bases at V and 0 bases at J, with 13 bases between the two ends. Germline V gives CDR1 SGHDN, CDR2 FVKESK. The CDR3 runs 15 residues. CDR3 in amino acids: CASSAKGSVNTEAFF. In DNA, the CDR3 is TGTGCCAGCAGCGCCAAGGGGAGCGTGAACACTGAAGCTTTCTTT.

This clonotype was counted many times. This chain connects TRBV7-9 to TRBJ1-2; the D is unclear. This CDR3 is 12 amino acids long. Trimming took off 4 bases at V and 8 bases at J, with 11 bases between the two ends. Germline V gives CDR1 SEHNR, CDR2 FQNEAQ (reference sequence). The CDR3 DNA reads as TGTGCCAGCAGCTCCTCCCGGACCGGCTACACCTTC. Translation: CASSSSRTGYTF.

The rearrangement joins TRBV20-1 to TRBJ1-5, with 10 bases lining up with TRBD1. This CDR3 spans 15 amino acids. Germline V gene data show CDR1 as DFQATT and CDR2 as SNEGSKA (reference sequence). Losses at the gene ends were 2 bases for V and 3 bases for J; bases not matched to a gene: 4. The CDR3 nucleotides are TGCAGTGCTAGATCTGGGACAGGGGACAATCAGCCCCAGCATTTT. This gives the protein CSARSGTGDNQPQHF.

This clonotype appeared many times. J is TRBJ2-1 and V is TRBV7-2; 8 bases agree with TRBD2. There are 15 residues in the CDR3. CDR1 is SGHTA, CDR2 FQGNSA, per germline. V shed 0 bases, J shed 7 bases, and the junction held 5 bases outside the gene matches. CDR3 in amino acids: CASSLASGSVNEQFF. In DNA, the CDR3 is TGTGCCAGCAGCTTAGCCAGCGGGAGTGTTAATGAGCAGTTCTTC. The whole variable domain, remainder taken from reference TRBV7-2 and TRBJ2-1, is GAGVSQSPSNKVTEKGKDVELRCDPISGHTALYWYRQSLGQGLEFLIYFQGNSAPDKSGLPSDRFSAERTGGSVSTLTIQRTQQEDSAVYLCASSLASGSVNEQFFGPGTRLTVL.

This clonotype was found a few times. V is TRBV15 and J is TRBJ1-5; TRBD1 matches 8 bases. The CDR3 length is 18 residues. The germline CDR1 and CDR2 sequences are LNHNV and YYDKDF (reference sequence). Trimming took 8 bases from V and 2 from J; bases not matched to a gene: 17. CDR3 in DNA: TGTGCCACCGGAAGAGTGGGGACAGGTAGTATAGGCAATCAGCCCCAGCATTTT. Residues: CATGRVGTGSIGNQPQHF. The whole variable domain, filled in from reference TRBV15 and TRBJ1-5, reads DAMVIQNPRYQVTQFGKPVTLSCSQTLNHNVMYWYQQKSSQAPKLLFHYYDKDFNNEADTPDNFQSRRPNTSFCFLDIRSPGLGDTAMYLCATGRVGTGSIGNQPQHFGDGTRLSIL.

This clonotype appeared many times. The gene calls are TRBV2 and TRBJ1-4; perhaps TRBD1 as D (5 bases). V dropped 8 bases and J dropped 5 bases, with 9 bases sitting between them. The V gene's germline CDR1 is SNHLY and CDR2 FYNNEI. The CDR3 runs to 12 residues. Here the CDR3 reads CASRGPNEKLFF. CDR3 coding DNA: TGTGCCAGCCGGGGCCCGAATGAAAAACTGTTTTTT.

Many counts were recorded for this clonotype. The chain carries TRBV5-8 and TRBJ2-5, with D perhaps being TRBD1 or TRBD2 (5 bases each). Looked up from germline, CDR1 is SGHTS and CDR2 is YDEGEE. This CDR3 contains 13 residues. Trimming removed 5 bases at V and 5 bases at J, with 13 bases between. CDR3 sequence (DNA): TGTGCCAGCAGGCGGATAGGGACGGAGACCCAGTACTTC. Its translation: CASRRIGTETQYF.

A few counts support this clonotype. The J gene is TRBJ2-5, the V gene TRBV9; 7 bases match TRBD2. The length of the CDR3 is 16 residues. With V trimmed by 4 bases and J by 2 bases, 11 bases remained unmatched. CDR1 and CDR2 (germline): SGDLS, YYNGEE. CDR3 amino acids: CASSQPTGGGQETQYF. The CDR3 region has the DNA TGTGCCAGCAGCCAGCCGACTGGGGGAGGGCAAGAGACCCAGTACTTC. Full variable domain (missing parts from reference TRBV9 and TRBJ2-5): DSGVTQTPKHLITATGQRVTLRCSPRSGDLSVYWYQQSLDQGLQFLIQYYNGEERAKGNILERFSAQQFPDLHSELNLSSLELGDSALYFCASSQPTGGGQETQYFGPGTRLLVL.

This clonotype was detected ten times or more. V gene TRBV28 combines with J gene TRBJ1-4; TRBD1 agrees at 8 bases. V shed 5 bases, J shed 7 bases, and the junction held 18 bases outside the gene matches. The germline CDR1 and CDR2 sequences are MDHEN and SYDVKM. The length of the CDR3 is 18 residues. CDR3 bases: TGTGCCAGCAGTGTATACCCAGGGGGATGGGGGACAGGTGAAAAACTGTTTTTT. This encodes CASSVYPGGWGTGEKLFF.

This clonotype was seen at least ten times. The genes are TRBV7-8 and TRBJ1-1, with 7 bases lining up with TRBD1. Per germline, CDR1 SGHVS and CDR2 FQNEAQ. Trimming at V came to 1 base and at J to 5 bases, leaving 7 bases not matched to a gene. There are 15 residues in the CDR3. Here the CDR3 DNA reads TGTGCCAGCAGCTTAGGGCCCCAGGGGGAGACTGAAGCTTTCTTT. Translated: CASSLGPQGETEAFF.

Many counts were recorded for this clonotype. V is TRBV12-3 or TRBV12-4 and J is TRBJ1-3, with TRBD1 matching over 7 bases. CDR3 length: 17 residues. J lost 0 bases, V lost 6 bases, and 11 bases had no gene match. The CDR3: CASSYMGTESSGNTIYF. The CDR3 nucleotides read TGTGCCAGCAGCTACATGGGGACAGAGAGCTCTGGAAACACCATATATTTT.

The V gene is TRBV6-6, the J gene TRBJ2-1; D perhaps matches TRBD2 (6 bases). CDR1 is MNHNY, CDR2 SVGAGI, per germline (reference sequence). The CDR3 has 17 residues. V gave up 0 bases and J gave up 4 bases, with 16 bases separating them. The DNA for the CDR3 is TGTGCCAGCAGTTACTCGTATTCACGGGAGAAGTACAATGAGCAGTTCTTC. This sequence encodes CASSYSYSREKYNEQFF.

Concerning this clonotype itself: This may arise from a read error, as a much more abundant clone is one base away. The chain joins TRBV6-5 to TRBJ1-4, with D maybe TRBD1 (6 bases). The CDR3 length is 15 residues. CDR1 is MNHEY and CDR2 is SVGAGI in the germline V gene. CDR3 coding DNA: TGTGCCAGCGTTCGTCGACAGGTAGAAGATGAAAAACTGTCTTTT. The encoded protein is CASVRRQVEDEKLSF.

V and J are TRBV11-3 and TRBJ2-2; 7 bases agree with TRBD1. The ends lost 2 bases at V and 7 bases at J; junction bases unmatched: 4. The CDR3 is 14 residues long. The germline V gene has CDR1 SGHNT and CDR2 YENEEA. The CDR3 bases are TGTGCCAGCAGCTTAACACAGGGGATCGGGGAGCTGTTTTTT. This codes for CASSLTQGIGELFF. Full variable domain (outside the CDR3, taken from reference TRBV11-3 and TRBJ2-2): EAGVVQSPRYKIIEKKQPVAFWCNPISGHNTLYWYLQNLGQGPELLIRYENEEAVDDSQLPKDRFSAERLKGVDSTLKIQPAELGDSAVYLCASSLTQGIGELFFGEGSRLTVL.

The chain joins TRBV10-3 to TRBJ1-5; D is unclear. CDR1 is ENHRY, CDR2 SYGVKD, per germline. The CDR3 runs to 18 residues. V lost 0 bases to trimming and J lost 1 base, with 16 bases between them. Written as DNA, the CDR3 is TGTGCCATCAGTGAGTCCCTTTCGAACAGACTAAGCAATCAGCCCCAGCATTTT. Its translation: CAISESLSNRLSNQPQHF.

This clonotype was observed many times. The chain has TRBV7-9 and TRBJ1-1; TRBD1 might be the D (6 bases). With 2 bases removed from V and 3 bases from J, the gap between germline ends came to 19 bases. Per the germline V gene, CDR1 is SEHNR and CDR2 is FQNEAQ (reference sequence). The CDR3 has 17 amino acids. Here the CDR3 reads CASSLMEGGLGDTEAFF. Here the CDR3 DNA reads TGTGCCAGCAGCTTAATGGAAGGGGGGTTAGGAGACACTGAAGCTTTCTTT.

This clonotype was seen a handful of times. The rearrangement joins TRBV15 to TRBJ2-7; perhaps D is TRBD1 or TRBD2 (5 bases each). The CDR3 length is 12 residues. V was trimmed by 6 bases and J by 0 bases, leaving 6 bases between them. Looked up from germline, CDR1 is LNHNV and CDR2 is YYDKDF (reference sequence). In nucleotides, the CDR3 is TGTGCCACCAGTGGGGGCTCCTACGAGCAGTACTTC. The encoded protein is CATSGGSYEQYF. Complete variable domain (other parts from reference TRBV15 and TRBJ2-7): DAMVIQNPRYQVTQFGKPVTLSCSQTLNHNVMYWYQQKSSQAPKLLFHYYDKDFNNEADTPDNFQSRRPNTSFCFLDIRSPGLGDTAMYLCATSGGSYEQYFGPGTRLTVT.

The J gene is TRBJ1-2, the V gene TRBV19; D perhaps matches TRBD1 (5 bases). CDR3 size: 14 residues. V was trimmed by 4 bases and J by 4 bases, leaving 13 bases between them. From germline, CDR1 is LNHDA and CDR2 SQIVND (reference sequence). The CDR3 coding sequence is TGTGCCAGTAGTACGGGGATCGGGGGCTATGGCTACACCTTC. It is translated as CASSTGIGGYGYTF.

The chain joins TRBV19 to TRBJ1-6, with D unclear. Germline V lookup: CDR1 LNHDA, CDR2 SQIVND (reference sequence). Trimming stripped 5 bases from V and 3 bases from J, with 11 bases between. The CDR3 has 15 residues. CDR3 amino acids: CASSRQSGYNSPLHF. The CDR3 DNA is TGTGCCAGTAGTCGACAATCGGGCTATAATTCACCCCTCCACTTT.

The V call is TRBV19, the J call TRBJ1-2; D call uncertain. Looked up from germline, CDR1 is LNHDA and CDR2 is SQIVND (reference sequence). This CDR3 has 16 amino acids. Between the trimmed V and J ends, which lost 3 bases and 6 bases, there was a span of 20 bases. The CDR3: CASSINPQYPVDGYTF. The CDR3 DNA reads as TGTGCCAGTAGTATTAACCCCCAGTATCCGGTGGATGGCTACACCTTC.

This rearrangement joins TRBV6-5 to TRBJ1-2; 7 positions agree with TRBD1. The CDR3 loop spans 12 amino acids. In germline, CDR1 is MNHEY, CDR2 SVGAGI. V was clipped by 4 bases and J by 8 bases; unmatched bases: 4. CDR3 coding DNA: TGTGCCAGCAGTTCGACAGGGATCGGCTACACCTTC. Protein product: CASSSTGIGYTF.